This TCR beta chain was obtained from a study of cytomegalovirus exposure and HLA in healthy donors. Study observations and caveats: Sequence variants that were highly shared formed a cluster that was likely a sequencing artifact. In a later analysis, the majority of CMV-associated beta chains seemingly showed HLA restriction.

As to this clone: Its antigen is undetermined.

Use of 60 Vbeta and 13 Jbeta primers characterized the PCR. In the original workflow: Per a later analysis, the number of unique TCR beta chains was about 80 million, of which 9 million to 12 million were shared. Produced via immunoSEQ multiplex PCR; TCRdb's table is partial and in-frame only. V and J calls and clone size are as listed in that table; D and trimming were resolved from the DNA. The sample includes about 150,000 clones. Sampled while nominally healthy, donors likely had unrecorded immune exposures. CDR1 and CDR2 (germline): MNHNS, SASEGT. Trimming shortened V by 10 bases and J by 1 base, and 8 bases separated the two germline ends. CDR3 length: 13 amino acids.

The TCR sequence derives from a man in his thirties or forties in good health and CMV-seronegative. This rearrangement joins TRBV6-1 to TRBJ2-6; TRBD2 might be the D (5 bases). The material sequenced was PBMCs. The CDR3 reads CATGKSGANVLTF. DNA of the CDR3: TGTGCCACCGGGAAGTCTGGGGCCAACGTCCTGACTTTC.